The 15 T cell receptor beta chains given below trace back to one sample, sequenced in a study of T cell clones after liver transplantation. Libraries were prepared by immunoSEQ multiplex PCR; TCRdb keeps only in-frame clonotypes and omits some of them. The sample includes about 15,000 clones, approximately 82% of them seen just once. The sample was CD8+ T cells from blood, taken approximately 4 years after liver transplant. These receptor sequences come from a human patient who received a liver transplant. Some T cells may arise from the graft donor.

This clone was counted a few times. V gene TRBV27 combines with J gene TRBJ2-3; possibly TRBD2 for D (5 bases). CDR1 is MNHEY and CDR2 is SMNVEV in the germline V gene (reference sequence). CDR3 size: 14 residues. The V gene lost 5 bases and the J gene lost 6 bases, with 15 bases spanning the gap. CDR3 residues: CASSDHGLSDTQYF. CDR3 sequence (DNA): TGTGCCAGCAGTGACCACGGACTCTCGGATACGCAGTATTTT.

CDR3 amino acids: CASSQVVWENTEAFF. The DNA of the CDR3 is TGCGCCAGCAGCCAAGTGGTATGGGAGAACACTGAAGCTTTCTTT. The chain joins TRBV4-1 to TRBJ1-1; D gene ambiguous. Trimming removed 1 base at V and 1 base at J, with 10 bases between. This CDR3 comprises 15 residues. CDR1 is MGHRA, CDR2 YSYEKL, per germline.

The CDR3 protein is CASSLTTGTYNEQFF. In DNA, the CDR3 is TGTGCCAGCAGCTTAACGACAGGGACCTACAATGAGCAGTTCTTC. J is TRBJ2-1 and V is TRBV7-6; 7 positions agree with TRBD1. CDR1 SGHVS and CDR2 FNYEAQ come from the germline V gene. The CDR3 is 15 amino acids. Trimming at V came to 2 bases and at J to 2 bases, leaving 3 bases not matched to a gene.

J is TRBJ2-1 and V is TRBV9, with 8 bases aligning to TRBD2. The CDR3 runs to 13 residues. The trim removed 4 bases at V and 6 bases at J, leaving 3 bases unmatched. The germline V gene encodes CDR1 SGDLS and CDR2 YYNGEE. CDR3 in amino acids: CASSYLAGNEQFF. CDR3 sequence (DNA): TGTGCCAGCAGCTACCTAGCGGGCAATGAGCAGTTCTTC.

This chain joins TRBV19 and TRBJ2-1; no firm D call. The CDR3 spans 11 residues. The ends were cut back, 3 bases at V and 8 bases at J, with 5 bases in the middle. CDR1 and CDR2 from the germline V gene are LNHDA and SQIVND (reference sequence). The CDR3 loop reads CASSIGDEQFF. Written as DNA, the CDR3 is TGTGCCAGTAGTATTGGCGATGAGCAGTTCTTC.

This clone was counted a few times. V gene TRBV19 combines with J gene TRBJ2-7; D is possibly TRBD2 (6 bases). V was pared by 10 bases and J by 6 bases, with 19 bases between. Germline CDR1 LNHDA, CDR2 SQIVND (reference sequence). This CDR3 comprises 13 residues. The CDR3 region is CATGVGPAREQYF. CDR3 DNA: TGTGCCACGGGGGTGGGTCCAGCGCGCGAGCAGTACTTC.

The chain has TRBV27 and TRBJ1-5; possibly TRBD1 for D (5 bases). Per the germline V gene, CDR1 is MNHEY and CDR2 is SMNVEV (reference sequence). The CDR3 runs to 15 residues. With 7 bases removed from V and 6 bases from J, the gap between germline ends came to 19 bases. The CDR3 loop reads CASNLFWGSIQPQHF. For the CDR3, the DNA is TGTGCCAGCAATTTGTTCTGGGGGAGTATTCAGCCCCAGCATTTT.

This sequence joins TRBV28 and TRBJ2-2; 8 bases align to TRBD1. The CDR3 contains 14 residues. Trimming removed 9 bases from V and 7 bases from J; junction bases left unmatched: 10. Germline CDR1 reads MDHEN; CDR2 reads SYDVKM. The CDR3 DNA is TGTGCCAGTAACAGGGGGAGGTGGGACGGGGAGCTGTTTTTT. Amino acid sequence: CASNRGRWDGELFF.

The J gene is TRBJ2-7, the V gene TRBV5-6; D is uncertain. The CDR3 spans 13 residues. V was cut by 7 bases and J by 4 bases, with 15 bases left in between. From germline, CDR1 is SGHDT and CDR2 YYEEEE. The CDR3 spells CASGRPVDYEQYF. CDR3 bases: TGTGCCAGCGGACGGCCAGTTGATTACGAGCAGTACTTC.

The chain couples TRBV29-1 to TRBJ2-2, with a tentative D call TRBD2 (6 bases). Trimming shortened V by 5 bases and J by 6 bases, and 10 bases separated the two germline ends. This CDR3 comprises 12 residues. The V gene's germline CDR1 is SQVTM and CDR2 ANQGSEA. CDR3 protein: CSVRGYAGELFF. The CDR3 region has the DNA TGCAGCGTTCGGGGGTACGCCGGGGAGCTGTTTTTT.

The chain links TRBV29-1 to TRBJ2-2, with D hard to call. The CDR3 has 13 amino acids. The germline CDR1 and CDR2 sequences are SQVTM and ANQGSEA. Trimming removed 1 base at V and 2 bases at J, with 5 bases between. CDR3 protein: CSVEGQNTGELFF. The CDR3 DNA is TGCAGCGTTGAAGGACAAAACACCGGGGAGCTGTTTTTT.

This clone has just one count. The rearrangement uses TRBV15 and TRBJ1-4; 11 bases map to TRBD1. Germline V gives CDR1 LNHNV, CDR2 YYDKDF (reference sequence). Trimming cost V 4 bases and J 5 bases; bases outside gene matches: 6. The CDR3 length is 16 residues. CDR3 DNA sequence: TGTGCCACCAGCATCGCCGGGACAGGGGGGAATGAAAAACTGTTTTTT. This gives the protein CATSIAGTGGNEKLFF.

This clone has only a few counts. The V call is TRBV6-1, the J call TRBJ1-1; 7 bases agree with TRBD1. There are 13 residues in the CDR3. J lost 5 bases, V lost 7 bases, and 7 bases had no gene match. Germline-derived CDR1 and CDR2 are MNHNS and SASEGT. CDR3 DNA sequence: TGTGCCAGCAACGAGCAGGGGGTGACTGAAGCTTTCTTT. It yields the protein CASNEQGVTEAFF.

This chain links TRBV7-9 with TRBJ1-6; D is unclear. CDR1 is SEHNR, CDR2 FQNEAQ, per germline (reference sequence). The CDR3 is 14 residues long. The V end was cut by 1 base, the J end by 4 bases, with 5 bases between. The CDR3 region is CASSLVSYNSPLHF. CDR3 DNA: TGTGCCAGCAGCTTAGTCTCTTATAATTCACCCCTCCACTTT.

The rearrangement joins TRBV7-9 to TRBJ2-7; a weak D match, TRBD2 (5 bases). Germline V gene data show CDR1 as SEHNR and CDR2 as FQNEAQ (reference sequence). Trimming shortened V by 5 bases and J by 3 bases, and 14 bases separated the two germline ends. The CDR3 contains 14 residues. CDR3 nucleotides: TGTGCCAGCAGCAAATTCGGGGTCCACTACGAGCAGTACTTC. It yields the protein CASSKFGVHYEQYF.